These T cell receptor beta chains were read from a single sample in a study of multiple sclerosis patients with progressive multifocal leukoencephalopathy. Sequenced by immunoSEQ multiplex PCR; TCRdb stores in-frame clones only, minus some. The sample lists about 30,000 clones; 85% were seen once. Here the sequenced sample was PBMCs, taken from a patient treated with natalizumab. Every receptor here comes from a woman aged 25 to 39 with progressive multifocal leukoencephalopathy. The CDR3 runs from the conserved cysteine through the conserved F or W. The D gene is left open where the match is weak. The size field is filled for only some rows; it gives once, few, many or a size class.

j_call: TRBJ2-5; d_call: -; v_call: TRBV11-3; clone_size: -; cdr3_aa: CASSLQGSETQYF; cdr3_nt: TGTGCCAGCAGCCTGCAGGGATCAGAGACCCAGTACTTC
j_call: TRBJ2-1; d_call: TRBD2; v_call: TRBV10-3; clone_size: once; cdr3_aa: CAIQTSGSMDEQFF; cdr3_nt: TGTGCCATTCAGACTAGCGGGAGTATGGATGAGCAGTTCTTC
j_call: TRBJ2-7; d_call: TRBD2; v_call: TRBV4-1; clone_size: -; cdr3_aa: CASSQELAAYEQYF; cdr3_nt: TGCGCCAGCAGCCAAGAACTAGCGGCCTACGAGCAGTACTTC
j_call: TRBJ2-1; d_call: -; v_call: TRBV21-1; clone_size: -; cdr3_aa: CASSNDLAGGPGEQFF; cdr3_nt: TGTGCCAGCAGCAACGACCTAGCGGGAGGGCCGGGTGAGCAGTTCTTC
j_call: TRBJ2-1; d_call: TRBD2; v_call: TRBV5-1; clone_size: few; cdr3_aa: CASSWTSGRAGYNEQFF; cdr3_nt: TGCGCCAGCAGCTGGACTAGCGGGAGGGCCGGCTACAATGAGCAGTTCTTC
j_call: TRBJ2-2; d_call: TRBD2; v_call: TRBV7-8; clone_size: -; cdr3_aa: CASSLEVAGLAGELFF; cdr3_nt: TGTGCCAGCAGCTTAGAGGTAGCGGGGTTAGCCGGGGAGCTGTTTTTT
j_call: TRBJ2-7; d_call: TRBD2; v_call: TRBV7-9; clone_size: -; cdr3_aa: CASSPGGSYEQYF; cdr3_nt: TGTGCCAGCAGCCCGGGGGGTTCCTACGAGCAGTACTTC
j_call: TRBJ2-1; d_call: TRBD1; v_call: TRBV2; clone_size: once; cdr3_aa: CASSSTGKSYNEQFF; cdr3_nt: TGTGCCAGCAGTTCGACAGGGAAGTCCTACAATGAGCAGTTCTTC
j_call: TRBJ2-3; d_call: TRBD1; v_call: TRBV9; clone_size: -; cdr3_aa: CASSVEGQGADTQYF; cdr3_nt: TGTGCCAGCAGCGTAGAAGGACAGGGGGCAGATACGCAGTATTTT
j_call: TRBJ2-3; d_call: TRBD1; v_call: TRBV9; clone_size: -; cdr3_aa: CASSIGTGRGTDTQYF; cdr3_nt: TGTGCCAGCAGCATCGGGACAGGACGGGGCACAGATACGCAGTATTTT
j_call: TRBJ1-3; d_call: TRBD1; v_call: TRBV5-4; clone_size: -; cdr3_aa: CASSEDRPSSGNTIYF; cdr3_nt: TGTGCCAGCAGCGAGGACAGGCCAAGCTCTGGAAACACCATATATTTT
j_call: TRBJ2-5; d_call: -; v_call: TRBV6-5; clone_size: once; cdr3_aa: CASTGTLGAATQYF; cdr3_nt: TGTGCCAGCACTGGTACGCTCGGCGCCGCGACCCAGTACTTC
j_call: TRBJ2-3; d_call: -; v_call: TRBV19; clone_size: once; cdr3_aa: CASSQGIWVTDTQYF; cdr3_nt: TGTGCCAGTAGCCAGGGAATATGGGTCACAGATACGCAGTATTTT
j_call: TRBJ2-7; d_call: -; v_call: TRBV6-5; clone_size: -; cdr3_aa: CASSYVQGPGEQYF; cdr3_nt: TGTGCCAGCAGTTACGTCCAAGGTCCTGGCGAGCAGTACTTC
j_call: TRBJ1-6; d_call: -; v_call: TRBV30; clone_size: -; cdr3_aa: CAWSVRRGAPYNSPLHF; cdr3_nt: TGTGCCTGGAGTGTAAGGAGGGGAGCCCCCTATAATTCACCCCTCCACTTT
j_call: TRBJ2-1; d_call: -; v_call: TRBV9; clone_size: -; cdr3_aa: CASSVVGHEQFF; cdr3_nt: TGTGCCAGCAGCGTAGTGGGGCATGAGCAGTTCTTC
j_call: TRBJ2-7; d_call: -; v_call: TRBV6-6; clone_size: -; cdr3_aa: CASSSPTLSSYEQYF; cdr3_nt: TGTGCCAGCAGTTCCCCTACATTGAGCTCCTACGAGCAGTACTTC
j_call: TRBJ2-1; d_call: -; v_call: TRBV6-5; clone_size: -; cdr3_aa: CASSWDRPLLNEQFF; cdr3_nt: TGTGCCAGCAGTTGGGACCGGCCCTTGCTCAATGAGCAGTTCTTC
j_call: TRBJ1-1; d_call: -; v_call: TRBV29-1; clone_size: -; cdr3_aa: CSVDGTEAFF; cdr3_nt: TGCAGCGTTGACGGGACTGAAGCTTTCTTT
j_call: TRBJ2-3; d_call: -; v_call: TRBV7-2; clone_size: -; cdr3_aa: CASSSRTDTQYF; cdr3_nt: TGTGCCAGCAGCTCCCGCACAGATACGCAGTATTTT
j_call: TRBJ2-3; d_call: TRBD2; v_call: TRBV7-7; clone_size: -; cdr3_aa: CASSLAGGDTDTQYF; cdr3_nt: TGTGCTAGCAGCTTAGCGGGGGGGGACACAGATACGCAGTATTTT
j_call: TRBJ1-1; d_call: -; v_call: TRBV29-1; clone_size: -; cdr3_aa: CSVVGGANTEAFF; cdr3_nt: TGCAGCGTTGTCGGGGGGGCTAACACTGAAGCTTTCTTT
j_call: TRBJ1-5; d_call: -; v_call: TRBV6-5; clone_size: medium-sized; cdr3_aa: CASSYSADQPQHF; cdr3_nt: TGTGCCAGCAGTTACTCAGCCGATCAGCCCCAGCATTTT
j_call: TRBJ1-2; d_call: TRBD1; v_call: TRBV4-1; clone_size: -; cdr3_aa: CASTAGGYGYTF; cdr3_nt: TGCGCCAGCACGGCAGGGGGCTATGGCTACACCTTC
j_call: TRBJ2-7; d_call: -; v_call: TRBV27; clone_size: -; cdr3_aa: CASSLGGGYEQYF; cdr3_nt: TGTGCCAGCAGTTTAGGTGGGGGATACGAGCAGTACTTC
j_call: TRBJ2-7; d_call: -; v_call: TRBV28; clone_size: -; cdr3_aa: CASSFGLTYEQYF; cdr3_nt: TGTGCCAGCAGTTTCGGACTGACTTACGAGCAGTACTTC
j_call: TRBJ1-3; d_call: -; v_call: TRBV19; clone_size: -; cdr3_aa: CASSIGQSGNTIYF; cdr3_nt: TGTGCCAGTAGTATAGGACAGTCTGGAAACACCATATATTTT
j_call: TRBJ1-4; d_call: -; v_call: TRBV27; clone_size: few; cdr3_aa: CASSSPRAANEKLFF; cdr3_nt: TGTGCCAGCAGTTCCCCACGGGCAGCTAATGAAAAACTGTTTTTT
j_call: TRBJ1-1; d_call: -; v_call: TRBV29-1; clone_size: once; cdr3_aa: CSVLFGAGNTEAFF; cdr3_nt: TGCAGCGTTCTGTTTGGAGCGGGGAACACTGAAGCTTTCTTT
j_call: TRBJ1-1; d_call: -; v_call: TRBV10-3; clone_size: -; cdr3_aa: CAISPIGREAFF; cdr3_nt: TGTGCCATCAGTCCCATCGGCAGGGAAGCTTTCTTT
j_call: TRBJ1-1; d_call: -; v_call: TRBV10-1; clone_size: -; cdr3_aa: CASSGVGRNTEAFF; cdr3_nt: TGCGCCAGCAGTGGGGTGGGGAGGAACACTGAAGCTTTCTTT
j_call: TRBJ1-1; d_call: -; v_call: TRBV30; clone_size: -; cdr3_aa: CAWSILRGMNTEAFF; cdr3_nt: TGTGCCTGGAGTATCCTCAGGGGTATGAACACTGAAGCTTTCTTT
j_call: TRBJ1-2; d_call: -; v_call: TRBV30; clone_size: -; cdr3_aa: CAWSKRPLNFYGYTF; cdr3_nt: TGTGCCTGGAGCAAAAGGCCCTTGAATTTCTATGGCTACACCTTC
j_call: TRBJ1-3; d_call: -; v_call: TRBV5-1; clone_size: -; cdr3_aa: CASSLAESSGNTIYF; cdr3_nt: TGCGCCAGCAGCTTGGCGGAGAGCTCTGGAAACACCATATATTTT
j_call: TRBJ2-7; d_call: TRBD1; v_call: TRBV5-6; clone_size: -; cdr3_aa: CASSATGTGVQEQYF; cdr3_nt: TGTGCCAGCAGCGCGACCGGGACAGGGGTACAGGAGCAGTACTTC
j_call: TRBJ1-5; d_call: -; v_call: TRBV2; clone_size: few; cdr3_aa: CASSARDQPQHF; cdr3_nt: TGTGCCAGCAGTGCCAGGGATCAGCCCCAGCATTTT
j_call: TRBJ2-3; d_call: TRBD2; v_call: TRBV5-1; clone_size: -; cdr3_aa: CASSLETLAGEGTDTQYF; cdr3_nt: TGCGCCAGCAGCTTGGAAACCCTAGCGGGGGAGGGCACAGATACGCAGTATTTT
j_call: TRBJ2-7; d_call: -; v_call: TRBV5-1; clone_size: -; cdr3_aa: CASRRATSYEQYF; cdr3_nt: TGCGCCAGCCGAAGAGCGACCTCCTACGAGCAGTACTTC
j_call: TRBJ1-6; d_call: -; v_call: TRBV5-1; clone_size: -; cdr3_aa: CASSLYEGGDSPLHF; cdr3_nt: TGCGCCAGCAGCTTGTATGAGGGAGGGGATTCACCCCTCCACTTT
j_call: TRBJ2-7; d_call: -; v_call: TRBV9; clone_size: -; cdr3_aa: CASSVVTGLTYEQYF; cdr3_nt: TGTGCCAGCAGCGTAGTGACGGGGCTCACCTACGAGCAGTACTTC
j_call: TRBJ2-7; d_call: -; v_call: TRBV6-1; clone_size: few; cdr3_aa: CASSQGLRYEQYF; cdr3_nt: TGTGCCAGCAGCCAGGGGCTACGCTACGAGCAGTACTTC
j_call: TRBJ2-6; d_call: -; v_call: TRBV5-4; clone_size: few; cdr3_aa: CASSLDFGGANVLTF; cdr3_nt: TGTGCCAGCAGCTTGGATTTTGGGGGGGCCAACGTCCTGACTTTC
j_call: TRBJ2-3; d_call: -; v_call: TRBV28; clone_size: -; cdr3_aa: CASSKARVAHTQYF; cdr3_nt: TGTGCCAGCAGTAAGGCCAGGGTTGCGCATACGCAGTATTTT
j_call: TRBJ2-3; d_call: -; v_call: TRBV6-5; clone_size: -; cdr3_aa: CASRNIRWDTQYF; cdr3_nt: TGTGCCAGCAGAAATATCAGGTGGGATACGCAGTATTTT
j_call: TRBJ1-1; d_call: -; v_call: TRBV6-5; clone_size: -; cdr3_aa: CASSYVAGGTEAFF; cdr3_nt: TGTGCCAGCAGTTACGTGGCAGGTGGGACTGAAGCTTTCTTT
j_call: TRBJ2-1; d_call: TRBD1; v_call: TRBV5-4; clone_size: -; cdr3_aa: CASSFQDRGYNEQFF; cdr3_nt: TGTGCCAGCAGCTTCCAGGACAGGGGCTACAATGAGCAGTTCTTC
j_call: TRBJ2-5; d_call: TRBD2; v_call: TRBV4-1; clone_size: -; cdr3_aa: CASSQEGLAQETQYF; cdr3_nt: TGCGCCAGCAGCCAAGAGGGACTAGCCCAAGAGACCCAGTACTTC
j_call: TRBJ2-7; d_call: -; v_call: TRBV4-1; clone_size: -; cdr3_aa: CASSQGPSTYEQYF; cdr3_nt: TGCGCCAGCAGCCAAGGCCCTAGCACCTACGAGCAGTACTTC
j_call: TRBJ2-2; d_call: -; v_call: TRBV4-1; clone_size: few; cdr3_aa: CASSGTGELFF; cdr3_nt: TGCGCCAGCAGTGGTACCGGGGAGCTGTTTTTT
j_call: TRBJ2-5; d_call: -; v_call: TRBV6-5; clone_size: -; cdr3_aa: CASSYVGEETQYF; cdr3_nt: TGTGCCAGCAGTTACGTGGGAGAAGAGACCCAGTACTTC
j_call: TRBJ2-3; d_call: TRBD2; v_call: TRBV6-5; clone_size: few; cdr3_aa: CASSDGASGSSQYF; cdr3_nt: TGTGCCAGCAGTGACGGAGCTAGCGGGAGTTCGCAGTATTTT
j_call: TRBJ2-5; d_call: -; v_call: TRBV25-1; clone_size: -; cdr3_aa: CASSEVGGAEETQYF; cdr3_nt: TGTGCCAGCAGTGAAGTAGGGGGGGCTGAAGAGACCCAGTACTTC
j_call: TRBJ2-2; d_call: TRBD2; v_call: TRBV4-3; clone_size: -; cdr3_aa: CASSQATSGGFRTGELFF; cdr3_nt: TGCGCCAGCAGCCAAGCAACTAGCGGGGGGTTCAGGACCGGGGAGCTGTTTTTT